This T cell receptor beta chain stems from a study of lymphopenia after photon versus proton radiotherapy. Findings of the study overall: Photon-treated patients lost naive T cells and TCR diversity; proton-treated stayed stable. In patients who died, overall survival fell as post-nadir TCR diversity dropped more. Post-nadir diversity loss with photons came from oligoclonal expansion, particularly CD8+ Temra cells. Only patients who died were analyzed for survival; proton advantage is unproven.

TCRdb keeps only in-frame clones here, not all; method: immunoSEQ multiplex PCR. The repertoire has around 35,000 clones, over 75% of them found once; the top ten carry approximately 2.9%. This clone was found once. Its cognate antigen is unknown. The CDR3 runs to 13 residues. CDR1 SGHVS and CDR2 FNYEAQ come from the germline V gene. J lost 8 bases, V lost 5 bases, and 6 bases had no gene match. The chain combines TRBV7-6 with TRBJ2-1, with TRBD1 matching 7 bases. Sequenced here: peripheral blood, sampled from a patient treated with photon-based radiotherapy. This TCR came from a man aged 50 or older with gastric cancer. CDR3 region: CASSPGTAHEQFF. The CDR3 DNA reads TGTGCCAGCAGCCCAGGGACAGCGCATGAGCAGTTCTTC.